This TCR beta chain emerged from a study of blood T cell repertoires in COVID-19. The V segment lost 3 bases and the J segment 4 bases; nucleotides outside the gene matches: 9. Germline values: CDR1 MDHEN, CDR2 SYDVKM. CDR3 length equals 17 residues. The method was immunoSEQ multiplex PCR; TCRdb's version includes in-frame clones alone and lacks a portion of them. The sample yields approximately 80,000 clones, 90% seen once. The source material was peripheral blood. This sequence was found in a woman in her forties or fifties in a cohort sampled during active COVID-19. The rearrangement uses TRBV28 and TRBJ2-1, with 10 bases that match TRBD2. CDR3 in amino acids: CASSFPLTAGGYNEQFF. The CDR3 bases are TGTGCCAGCAGTTTCCCCCTTACAGCGGGAGGGTACAATGAGCAGTTCTTC.